This TCR beta chain was sequenced during a study of T cell clonotyping in hematopoietic cell transplantation. Whole-study findings and limits: Pathologically expanded recipient clonotypes increased progressively from day 30 to day 180 as diversity fell. Few recipient clonotypes overlapped donors; over 97% were de novo at given depth.

Regarding this clone: Its target is not known.

The CDR3 is 14 amino acids. Germline CDR1 SGHNT, CDR2 YYREEE (reference sequence). V was clipped by 0 bases and J by 5 bases, with 11 bases between them. Only in-frame clones appear in the TCRdb table, and some are missing; sequencing was by immunoSEQ multiplex PCR. The sample shows about 41,000 clones, around 96% of them seen only once. Sequenced input: peripheral blood mononuclear cells. This TCR derives from a man aged 30-40 years in good health. Some clones in this sample may be carry-over from other donors' samples. V is TRBV5-4 and J is TRBJ2-5; possible D gene TRBD1, 5 bases. CDR3 sequence reads: CASSLVLGHETQYF. For the CDR3, the DNA is TGTGCCAGCAGCTTGGTACTGGGGCACGAGACCCAGTACTTC.